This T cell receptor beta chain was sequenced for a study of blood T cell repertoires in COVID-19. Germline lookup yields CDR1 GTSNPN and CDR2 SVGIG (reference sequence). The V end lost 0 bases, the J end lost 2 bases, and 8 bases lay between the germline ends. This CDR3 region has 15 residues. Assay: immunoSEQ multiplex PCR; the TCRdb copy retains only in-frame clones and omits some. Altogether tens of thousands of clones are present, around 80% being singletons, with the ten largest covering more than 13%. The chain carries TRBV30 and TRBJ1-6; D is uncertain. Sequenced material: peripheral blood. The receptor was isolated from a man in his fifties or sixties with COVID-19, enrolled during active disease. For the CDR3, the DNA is TGTGCCTGGAGTGTGCGAGGGACCTATAATTCACCCCTCCACTTT. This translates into CAWSVRGTYNSPLHF.